The 14 T cell receptor beta chains presented below share a single source sample, sequenced in a study of CD8 T cells in Susac syndrome. An input of 0.5 to 1 ug of RNA was subjected to reverse transcription using random hexamers. TCRdb re-analysed the immunoSEQ multiplex PCR reads in MiXCR, keeping a single row per CDR3 protein. The table has roughly 120,000 distinct CDR3 sequences, 85% to 95% seen once; the top ten hold about 0.096%. The sequenced sample was CD4+ T cells from PBMCs. These receptor sequences come from a human donor with multiple sclerosis.

J is TRBJ2-1 and V is TRBV24-1; D possibly corresponds to TRBD2 (6 bases). Germline assignment: CDR1 KGHDR and CDR2 SFDVKD. The CDR3 is 14 residues long. V was shortened by 4 bases and J by 6 bases, with 12 bases between the two germline ends. Here the CDR3 reads CATSDDRGSNEQFF. CDR3 sequence (DNA): TGTGCCACCAGTGACGACCGGGGGAGCAATGAGCAGTTCTTC.

The V call is TRBV7-9, the J call TRBJ2-5; D ambiguous. The V end was cut by 5 bases, the J end by 5 bases, with 9 bases between. The germline V gene has CDR1 SEHNR and CDR2 FQNEAQ (reference sequence). The CDR3 sequence is 12 residues long. CDR3 DNA: TGTGCCAGCAGCACACGGAAGGAGACCCAGTACTTC. Translating gives CASSTRKETQYF.

The rearrangement joins TRBV5-4 to TRBJ2-7; a possible D gene is TRBD2 (8 bases). Trimming took 0 bases from V and 2 from J, leaving 15 bases between them. Germline V gene data show CDR1 as SGHNT and CDR2 as YYREEE (reference sequence). The CDR3 sequence is 16 residues long. The CDR3 loop is CASSLAGGGTAYEQYF. Here the CDR3 DNA reads TGTGCCAGCAGCTTGGCCGGCGGGGGGACAGCCTACGAGCAGTACTTC. Variable domain in full (rest from reference TRBV5-4 and TRBJ2-7): ETGVTQSPTHLIKTRGQQVTLRCSSQSGHNTVSWYQQALGQGPQFIFQYYREEENGRGNFPPRFSGLQFPNYSSELNVNALELDDSALYLCASSLAGGGTAYEQYFGPGTRLTVT.

This rearrangement joins TRBV29-1 to TRBJ2-1, with 8 positions matching TRBD1. The CDR3 runs to 11 residues. CDR1 and CDR2 (germline): SQVTM, ANQGSEA. J was trimmed by 12 bases and V by 3 bases; bases with no gene match: 4. The CDR3 loop is CSVDRGRSQFF. In nucleotides, the CDR3 is TGCAGCGTTGACAGGGGGCGATCGCAGTTCTTC.

V usage is TRBV11-1 and J usage is TRBJ2-3; tentatively, D is TRBD2 (6 bases). Trimming removed 5 bases from V and 11 bases from J, with 17 bases in between. Germline CDR1 is SGHAT and CDR2 is FQDESV (reference sequence). The CDR3 totals 13 residues. The CDR3 nucleotides are TGTGCCAGCAGCCGAACTACGAAGGAGGGGCAGTATTTT. It yields the protein CASSRTTKEGQYF.

The J gene is TRBJ2-5, the V gene TRBV11-3, with a weak D call TRBD2 (6 bases). Deletions cut 9 bases from V and 5 bases from J, with 16 bases between. The V gene's germline CDR1 is SGHNT and CDR2 YENEEA. This CDR3 spans 13 amino acids. CDR3 amino acids: CASSAGRRETQYF. The CDR3 region has the DNA TGTGCCAGTAGCGCGGGGCGGAGGGAGACCCAGTACTTC.

This clonotype was picked up a small number of times. The chain links TRBV23-1 to TRBJ2-7; the D is unclear. TRBV23-1 is an ORF, and what it does is uncertain. Trimming took off 1 base at V and 6 bases at J, with 22 bases between the two ends. This CDR3 is 17 amino acids long. The CDR3 region has the DNA TGCGCCAGCAGTCAATGTGTCCAGGATTGGGTAATAAGCGAGCAGTACTTC. Protein: CASSQCVQDWVISEQYF.

The V call is TRBV5-6, the J call TRBJ1-6, with a tentative D call TRBD1 (5 bases). Germline V CDR1 and CDR2: SGHDT, YYEEEE. Trimming removed 1 base from V and 14 bases from J, with 19 bases in between. The length of the CDR3 is 15 residues. In DNA, the CDR3 is TGTGCCAGCAGCTTGCCGGGACCTACCCCTTGGGCCCTCCACTTT. It is translated as CASSLPGPTPWALHF.

V and J are TRBV4-1 and TRBJ1-1, with TRBD1 as a possible D gene (6 bases). The germline V gene encodes CDR1 MGHRA and CDR2 YSYEKL. The CDR3 sequence is 19 residues long. The V gene lost 1 base and the J gene lost 5 bases, with 26 bases spanning the gap. The CDR3: CASSQGLGRGPEVKTEAFF. Written as DNA, the CDR3 is TGCGCCAGCAGCCAAGGATTGGGCAGGGGACCCGAAGTTAAGACTGAAGCTTTCTTT.

The chain combines TRBV6-4 with TRBJ2-3; unclear D gene. This CDR3 spans 13 amino acids. V lost 2 bases and J 4 bases, leaving 7 bases between the germline ends. Germline values: CDR1 MRHNA, CDR2 SNTAGT. Written as DNA, the CDR3 is TGTGCCAGCAGTGACCCCTTATCAGATACGCAGTATTTT. Its protein product is CASSDPLSDTQYF.

This chain links TRBV5-1 with TRBJ1-1; a weak D match, TRBD1 (6 bases). The germline V and J ends were trimmed by 3 bases and 1 base, with 7 bases remaining between them. Germline values: CDR1 SGHRS, CDR2 YFSETQ. This CDR3 comprises 13 residues. The CDR3 spells CASSSGQNTEAFF. The CDR3, as DNA: TGCGCCAGCAGCTCGGGACAGAACACTGAAGCTTTCTTT.

J is TRBJ2-1 and V is TRBV5-1; TRBD2 agrees at 7 bases. Unmatched junction bases numbered 3, after V lost 2 bases and J lost 4 bases. The CDR3 consists of 14 residues. Germline lookup yields CDR1 SGHRS and CDR2 YFSETQ. The CDR3, as DNA: TGCGCCAGCAGCTTCGGGGGGAGGTACAATGAGCAGTTCTTC. This gives the protein CASSFGGRYNEQFF.

The chain uses TRBV25-1 and TRBJ1-2; the D is unclear. From germline, CDR1 is MGHDK and CDR2 SYGVNS. V lost 2 bases and J lost 5, with 6 bases in between. CDR3 length: 12 residues. CDR3 coding DNA: TGTGCCAGCAGTGAAGATTGGTATGGCTACACCTTC. Encoded protein: CASSEDWYGYTF.

J is TRBJ1-2 and V is TRBV24-1; no clear D. The V gene's germline CDR1 is KGHDR and CDR2 SFDVKD. The CDR3 spans 14 residues. Trimming took off 4 bases at V and 6 bases at J, with 14 bases between the two ends. CDR3 in amino acids: CATSDHDLRHGYTF. As DNA, the CDR3 is TGTGCCACCAGTGACCACGACCTTCGACATGGCTACACCTTC.